This TCR beta chain appears in the sequencing data of a study of identical twins. Overall study findings and caveats: Conclusions leaned on cross-sectional statistical analysis and did not track the same donors over time. Researchers caution that invariant MAIT and iNKT cells could partly confound zero-insertion analyses. Within twin pairs, the out-of-frame alpha sequences they shared showed excess low generation probability.

One entry per CDR3 protein, called by TCRdb with MiXCR from the 5' RACE reads. The sample holds 200,000 to 300,000 distinct CDR3 sequences, approximately 7% seen once. Points on this clonotype: Antigen unknown.

In every case, the donor was a healthy Caucasian. Trimming stripped 0 bases from V and 12 bases from J, with 12 bases between. The CDR3 covers 13 residues. Germline-derived CDR1 and CDR2 are SGHAT and FQNNGV. This same sample was also taken into another study, of yellow fever vaccine responses in identical twins.

The TCR was taken from a woman younger than 35 in good health. Sequenced: memory (CD45RO+) T cells sorted from blood. This chain uses TRBV11-2 with TRBJ2-1; D gene uncertain. CDR3 amino acids: CASSLDPGRRQFF. The CDR3 DNA follows: TGTGCCAGCAGCTTAGACCCGGGCCGGAGGCAGTTCTTC. The full variable domain, with the rest looked up from reference TRBV11-2 and TRBJ2-1, is EAGVAQSPRYKIIEKRQSVAFWCNPISGHATLYWYQQILGQGPKLLIQFQNNGVVDDSQLPKDRFSAERLKGVDSTLKIQPAKLEDSAVYLCASSLDPGRRQFFGPGTRLTVL.